This T cell receptor beta chain was found in a study of early T cells in non-severe SARS-CoV-2 infection. At the level of the study: Sequencing was performed on bulk RNA from unsorted whole blood, leaving chains unpaired. Whole-study results and caveats: Comparison of clonotypes with VDJdb favored anti-spike CD8 responses while missing private and CD4 specificities.

Germline V gene sequence: CDR1 LGHDT, CDR2 YNNKEL (reference sequence). V was cut by 4 bases and J by 2 bases, with 12 bases left in between. The CDR3 consists of 15 residues. MiXCR, applied by TCRdb to the 5' RACE reads, yields one record per CDR3 protein. The sample contains about 42,000 distinct CDR3 sequences, approximately 5.9% of which appear only once. This clonotype was recorded a few times. Its antigen is still unknown. The sequences come from whole blood, collected at baseline. The V and J genes are TRBV3-1 and TRBJ1-5; D is ambiguous. The sequence derives from an adult who was a healthcare worker with PCR-confirmed SARS-CoV-2 infection or an uninfected control (not recorded which). CDR3 in amino acids: CASSPSYWGNQPQHF. The CDR3 nucleotides are TGTGCCAGCAGCCCAAGCTACTGGGGCAATCAGCCCCAGCATTTT.